The present entry profiles one T cell receptor (beta chain) with its context. The antigen is undetermined. The PCR used 60 Vbeta and 13 Jbeta primers. The data were produced by immunoSEQ multiplex PCR, yet TCRdb's version contains in-frame clones alone and is incomplete. The data contain some 130,000 clones, approximately 80% of them singletons. The sample originates from a study of cytomegalovirus exposure and HLA in healthy donors. Overall study findings and caveats: Later analysis demonstrated an association between a missense DCLRE1C variant and TCR beta V- and J-gene trimming. The authors assumed roughly uniform sequencing depth across donors for presence/absence analyses.

Source material: PBMCs. This clonotype was obtained from a woman between 45 and 60 years old in good health and CMV-seropositive.

The DNA for the CDR3 is TGTGCCAGCAGCTCGACTAGCGGGGTCGGAGAGACCCAGTACTTC. Translation: CASSSTSGVGETQYF. This chain links TRBV7-3 with TRBJ2-5; 11 nucleotides line up with TRBD2. CDR1 and CDR2 (germline): SGHTA, FQGTGA. The CDR3 is 15 residues long. Trimming cost V 4 bases and J 4 bases; bases outside gene matches: 5.